A selection of T cell receptor beta chains follows, all from one sample in a study of OX40 agonist ivuxolimab in advanced cancers. TCRdb keeps only in-frame clones here, not all; method: immunoSEQ multiplex PCR. The sample includes about 60,000 clones, 86% of them seen just once. The material was CD4+ or CD8+ T cells sorted from blood, obtained in a trial of the OX40 agonist ivuxolimab. The origin of the receptors is an adult with an advanced solid tumor such as melanoma, head and neck, liver or kidney cancer. The CDR3 runs from the conserved cysteine through the conserved F or W. The D gene is left open where the match is weak. Clone sizes are given selectively: once, few, many, or a class where the clone is expanded.

>TRBV30|NA|TRBJ1-2|TRBD1
TGTGCCTGGAGTGTACGGAGGGGGCTATATGGCTACACCTTC
CAWSVRRGLYGYTF
>TRBV7-6|NA|TRBJ2-2|NA
TGTGCCAGCAGCTTAGAAGCGTTTAGATCGAACACCGGGGAGCTGTTTTTT
CASSLEAFRSNTGELFF
>TRBV18|NA|TRBJ2-1|NA
TGTGCCAGCTCACCACTGGACGGGAGTTGGGGCAATGAGCAGTTCTTC
CASSPLDGSWGNEQFF
>TRBV2|NA|TRBJ2-7|NA
TGTGCCAGCATAGGGGACCGGCCCTACGAGCAGTACTTC
CASIGDRPYEQYF
>TRBV7-2|NA|TRBJ2-5|NA
TGTGCCAGCAGCTTAGCGGGAAGAAGCGAGACCCAGTACTTC
CASSLAGRSETQYF
>TRBV19|NA|TRBJ2-2|TRBD2
TGTGCCAGTAGACCTCGGGAGGGCCGAGGCACCGGGGAGCTGTTTTTT
CASRPREGRGTGELFF
>TRBV7-3|NA|TRBJ2-7|NA
TGTGCCAGCAGCTTAAGCAGGGAGACAGGCGAAGAGCAGTACTTC
CASSLSRETGEEQYF
>TRBV6-1|NA|TRBJ2-7|TRBD1
TGTGCCAGCAGTGACAGGGGGCAGGGTTCCTACGAGCAGTACTTC
CASSDRGQGSYEQYF
>TRBV28|NA|TRBJ2-3|NA
TGTGCCAGCAGCTTGGAGGTGGGACTCGCAGATACGCAGTATTTT
CASSLEVGLADTQYF
>TRBV19|NA|TRBJ1-1|NA
TGTGCCAGTAGGCCGACAGCGTCGATTGAAGCTTTCTTT
CASRPTASIEAFF
>TRBV5-4|NA|TRBJ1-2|NA
TGTGCCAGCAGCTTTTCCCCCCCTAACAGGGCCACGATCTATGGCTACACCTTC
CASSFSPPNRATIYGYTF
>TRBV27|once|TRBJ2-7|NA
TGTGCCAGCAGTTCCCCTAGCAGGGGCTACGAGCAGTACTTC
CASSSPSRGYEQYF
>TRBV5-4|few|TRBJ2-7|NA
TGTGCCAGCAGCGACTACCCCCTACCGGAGCAGTACTTC
CASSDYPLPEQYF
>TRBV10-3|NA|TRBJ2-2|NA
TGTGCCATCAGTGAAAAGGGGGTCACCGGGGAGCTGTTTTTT
CAISEKGVTGELFF
>TRBV30|NA|TRBJ1-4|NA
TGTGCCTGGAGCCTCGCGGGTAAACTGTTTTTT
CAWSLAGKLFF
>TRBV9|NA|TRBJ1-1|TRBD1
TGTGCCAGCAGCGTAGTAACGGGACAGGGGGAAGCTTTCTTT
CASSVVTGQGEAFF
>TRBV5-1|NA|TRBJ2-7|TRBD1
TGCGCCAGCAGCAAGACAGGGGGCGGATCCCACGAGCAGTACTTC
CASSKTGGGSHEQYF
>TRBV5-4|NA|TRBJ2-3|NA
TGTGCCAGCAGCCAAGGACGGAGAAGCACAGATACGCAGTATTTT
CASSQGRRSTDTQYF
>TRBV9|NA|TRBJ1-2|TRBD1
TGTGCCAGCAGACGACAGGGGGTGAGCTATGGCTACACCTTC
CASRRQGVSYGYTF
>TRBV6-6|NA|TRBJ2-7|NA
TGTGCCAGCAGTTCCCCCGAGGGATTCTCCTACGAGCAGTACTTC
CASSSPEGFSYEQYF
>TRBV5-5|once|TRBJ2-1|NA
TGTGCCAGCAGCTTGGACGCTTCCGGCAATGAGCAGTTCTTC
CASSLDASGNEQFF
>TRBV11-2|NA|TRBJ2-1|NA
TGTGCCAGCAGCTTTAATCGAGGAGGGCGCAATGAGCAGTTCTTC
CASSFNRGGRNEQFF
>TRBV21-1|NA|TRBJ1-2|NA
TGTGCCAGCAGCACCGATCCTACTAACTATGGCTACACCTTC
CASSTDPTNYGYTF
>TRBV6-6|NA|TRBJ2-3|NA
TGTGCCAGCAATTATGGGGGGCCCACAGATACGCAGTATTTT
CASNYGGPTDTQYF
>TRBV11-2|NA|TRBJ2-7|NA
TGTGCCAGCAGCTTAGATGGACGGCGGGAAACCTCCTACGAGCAGTACTTC
CASSLDGRRETSYEQYF
>TRBV28|NA|TRBJ2-1|TRBD2
TGTGCCAGCAGTTTATTGGTCGGGACTAGCGGGAGGCTCTACAATGAGCAGTTCTTC
CASSLLVGTSGRLYNEQFF
>TRBV4-1|NA|TRBJ1-1|NA
TGCGCCAGCAGCCAACAAGGCGGACAGAAAAACACTGAAGCTTTCTTT
CASSQQGGQKNTEAFF
>TRBV5-1|NA|TRBJ1-4|TRBD1
TGCGCCAGCAGCCCTAGGGAGGGGGCGGCTGAAAAACTGTTTTTT
CASSPREGAAEKLFF
>TRBV5-6|NA|TRBJ2-4|NA
TGTGCCAGCAGCCGCCAGTCGGTCAAAAACATTCAGTACTTC
CASSRQSVKNIQYF
>TRBV7-2|NA|TRBJ2-1|TRBD2
TGTGCCAGCAGCTCCGGGACTAGCGGTTCCTACAATGAGCAGTTCTTC
CASSSGTSGSYNEQFF
>TRBV4-3|NA|TRBJ2-1|NA
TGCGCCAGCAGCCTGGGGCGGGGCCAGGAAGTCCATGAGCAGTTCTTC
CASSLGRGQEVHEQFF
>TRBV6-6|few|TRBJ1-5|NA
TGTGCCAGCAGCCCCGACAGAATCGATCAGCCCCAGCATTTT
CASSPDRIDQPQHF
>TRBV10-1|NA|TRBJ2-1|TRBD2
TGCGCCAGCAGTGACGGTAGCGGGAGATGGAATGAGCAGTTCTTC
CASSDGSGRWNEQFF
>TRBV29-1|NA|TRBJ1-6|NA
TGCAGCGTCGCTCAGGGAGATAATTCACCCCTCCACTTT
CSVAQGDNSPLHF
>TRBV7-9|few|TRBJ1-2|NA
TGTGCCAGCAGCTTAGGCCAGGGGACTGGAAATGGCTACACCTTC
CASSLGQGTGNGYTF
>TRBV5-4|NA|TRBJ2-7|TRBD2
TGTGCCAGCAGTCTGGCGGGAGGGCCTCGAGAGCAGTACTTC
CASSLAGGPREQYF
>TRBV6-6|NA|TRBJ2-5|TRBD1
TGTGCCAGCAGTCCAGGGGGCGTGGAGACCCAGTACTTC
CASSPGGVETQYF
>TRBV18|NA|TRBJ2-1|TRBD2
TGTGCCAGCTCACCAAACCGTGGCGGGAGTATGTTCTTC
CASSPNRGGSMFF
>TRBV6-5|NA|TRBJ2-7|NA
TGTGCCAGCAGTTACGGGTCAGACTCCTACGAGCAGTACTTC
CASSYGSDSYEQYF
>TRBV18|NA|TRBJ2-5|TRBD1
TGTGCCAGCTCACCTGACAGGGGGTTGGAGACCCAGTACTTC
CASSPDRGLETQYF
>TRBV4-1|NA|TRBJ2-7|NA
TGCGCCAGCAGCCTTTGGGCGTCCCAGGCCTACGAGCAGTACTTC
CASSLWASQAYEQYF
>TRBV2|NA|TRBJ1-5|NA
TGTGCCGGCAACGTAGATAACAGCGGGGGCCAGCCCCAGCATTTT
CAGNVDNSGGQPQHF
>TRBV9|few|TRBJ2-1|TRBD2
TGTGCCAGCAGCGTAGTGGTGGCGGGAGGTGAGCAGTTCTTC
CASSVVVAGGEQFF
>TRBV6-5|NA|TRBJ2-7|NA
TGTGCCAGCAGCGCTATGACGGGCTCCTACGAGCAGTACTTC
CASSAMTGSYEQYF
>TRBV7-8|NA|TRBJ2-5|NA
TGTGCCAGCAGCCCAGGACCCGAGGAGACCCAGTACTTC
CASSPGPEETQYF
>TRBV30|NA|TRBJ1-5|NA
TGTGCCTGGAGAGGTTCAGGTCAGCCCCAGCATTTT
CAWRGSGQPQHF
>TRBV15|NA|TRBJ1-2|NA
TGTGCCACCAGCAGGGACCGAACCTACACCTTC
CATSRDRTYTF
>TRBV4-3|NA|TRBJ1-3|NA
TGCGCCAGCAGCCAAGAGTGGGCAGCTATCTCTGGAAACACCATATATTTT
CASSQEWAAISGNTIYF
>TRBV7-9|NA|TRBJ2-2|TRBD1
TGTGCCAACACTCCGACAGGGTGGAACACCGGGGAGCTGTTTTTT
CANTPTGWNTGELFF
>TRBV9|NA|TRBJ2-5|NA
TGTGCCAGCAGCGGGGGGCCCCAAGAGACCCAGTACTTC
CASSGGPQETQYF
>TRBV5-1|NA|TRBJ1-2|NA
TGCGCCAGCAGCTTGGAGGCGTCTCCCCATGGCTACACCTTC
CASSLEASPHGYTF
>TRBV29-1|few|TRBJ2-1|TRBD2
TGCAGCGTTACGACTAGCGGGAGCAATGAGCAGTTCTTC
CSVTTSGSNEQFF